A single sample gave rise to the 17 T cell receptor beta chains below, sequenced in a study of T cell responses to AZD1222 COVID-19 vaccine. Repertoires were generated with immunoSEQ multiplex PCR, while TCRdb's copy carries only in-frame clones and drops some. Here the sample spans about 76,000 clones, approximately 90% being singletons. Source: peripheral blood, taken on day 0 of AZD1222 vaccination. These receptors were taken from an adult in good health.

The chain links TRBV5-1 to TRBJ2-2; 8 nucleotides align to TRBD1. This CDR3 spans 16 amino acids. Germline CDR1 is SGHRS and CDR2 is YFSETQ. V was clipped by 6 bases and J by 5 bases; unmatched bases: 12. CDR3 loop: CASNLEGQVWTGELFF. The DNA for the CDR3 is TGCGCCAGCAACCTAGAGGGACAGGTTTGGACCGGGGAGCTGTTTTTT.

The chain recombines TRBV7-9 with TRBJ2-7; weak D call: TRBD1 (5 bases). Germline assignment: CDR1 SEHNR and CDR2 FQNEAQ (reference sequence). The CDR3 is 12 residues long. V shed 5 bases and J shed 6 bases, with 11 bases lying between them. The CDR3 loop is CASSPDTAEQYF. Here the CDR3 DNA reads TGTGCCAGCAGCCCGGACACAGCCGAGCAGTACTTC.

As to this clone: The junction differs from germline at one of its ends, possibly a read error. The genes are TRBV18 and TRBJ1-4; D is uncertain. In germline, CDR1 is KGHSH, CDR2 LQKENI. This CDR3 has 17 residues. In DNA form, the CDR3 reads TGTGCCAGTTCACCGACCCCCACACAAACAACTAATGAAAAACTGTTTTTT. Encoded protein: CASSPTPTQTTNEKLFF.

This clone was seen only a few times. CDR3 sequence (DNA): TGTGCCAACGGAGAACGGAATTGTTCCTACGAGCAGTACTTC. Translating it yields CANGERNCSYEQYF. This chain joins TRBV21-1 and TRBJ2-7; the D call of TRBD2 is as the table states it, not checked on the DNA. TRBV21-1 is tagged as a pseudogene. This CDR3 is 14 amino acids long.

This clone was recorded a few times. This chain connects TRBV19 to TRBJ2-1, with D possibly matching TRBD2 (6 bases). CDR3 length: 17 amino acids. Germline CDR1 reads LNHDA; CDR2 reads SQIVND (reference sequence). Trimming removed 6 bases from V and 0 bases from J, with 18 bases in between. This chain's CDR3 is CASSWNRDSSSYNEQFF. The CDR3 nucleotides read TGTGCCAGTAGCTGGAACCGGGACTCGAGCTCCTACAATGAGCAGTTCTTC.

This clone was observed a single time. The gene calls are TRBV7-2 and TRBJ1-1; D remains unclear. Germline CDR1 and CDR2: SGHTA and FQGNSA. Trimming cost V 8 bases and J 3 bases, with 22 bases left between them. The CDR3 contains 16 residues. This CDR3 reads CASFHGRARVDTEAFF. CDR3 nucleotides: TGTGCCAGCTTCCATGGTAGGGCCCGCGTTGACACTGAAGCTTTCTTT.

The chain is built from TRBV4-2 and TRBJ1-3; D is undetermined. This CDR3 has 15 residues. Trimming removed 0 bases at V and 4 bases at J, with 10 bases between. From germline, CDR1 is LGHNA and CDR2 YNFKEQ. CDR3: CASSQDGLQGNTIYF. The CDR3 bases are TGTGCCAGCAGCCAAGACGGATTACAGGGAAACACCATATATTTT.

The V call is TRBV12-5, the J call TRBJ1-1, with a tentative D call TRBD1 (5 bases). From germline, CDR1 is LGHNT and CDR2 FRNRAP. Deletions cut 0 bases from V and 6 bases from J, with 14 bases between. The CDR3 has 15 residues. The chain's CDR3 is CASGLVPAGSPEAFF. The CDR3 DNA follows: TGTGCTAGTGGTTTGGTACCGGCAGGGAGCCCTGAAGCTTTCTTT.

The V gene is TRBV5-1, the J gene TRBJ2-1; 10 nucleotides match TRBD2. The CDR3 is 16 amino acids. V was pared by 3 bases and J by 0 bases, with 3 bases of the junction left unmatched. Looked up from germline, CDR1 is SGHRS and CDR2 is YFSETQ. The CDR3 coding sequence is TGCGCCAGCAGCTCACCTAGCGGGGGCTCCTACAATGAGCAGTTCTTC. Its protein is CASSSPSGGSYNEQFF.

The gene calls are TRBV6-1 and TRBJ2-7; D remains unclear. CDR3 length: 16 amino acids. V gave up 3 bases and J gave up 1 base, with 16 bases separating them. CDR1 and CDR2 (germline): MNHNS, SASEGT. The CDR3: CASSELSTRPSYEQYF. The DNA of the CDR3 is TGTGCCAGCAGTGAGCTTTCGACACGGCCGTCCTACGAGCAGTACTTC.

The rearrangement links TRBV11-2 to TRBJ1-2, with 8 bases that match TRBD1. V lost 5 bases and J lost 2; bases outside the gene matches: 7. Germline V gives CDR1 SGHAT, CDR2 FQNNGV. CDR3 length equals 15 residues. The CDR3 nucleotides are TGTGCCAGCAGCCCAGGGACAGGACCCAACTATGGCTACACCTTC. Amino acid sequence: CASSPGTGPNYGYTF.

The CDR3 protein is CASSLGLYEQYF. The CDR3 DNA is TGTGCCAGCAGTTTGGGGTTATACGAGCAGTACTTC. This chain links TRBV28 with TRBJ2-7; D is unclear. The germline CDR1 and CDR2 sequences are MDHEN and SYDVKM. The ends were cut back, 3 bases at V and 4 bases at J, with 7 bases in the middle. This CDR3 has 12 residues.

The chain has TRBV24-1 and TRBJ2-3; 8 nucleotides line up with TRBD2. The CDR3 spans 17 residues. CDR1 KGHDR and CDR2 SFDVKD come from the germline V gene. V lost 3 bases to trimming and J lost 0 bases; unmatched junction nucleotides: 7. In DNA, the CDR3 is TGTGCCACCAGTGATAAGGAGGCTAGCGGGAGCACAGATACGCAGTATTTT. Translating it yields CATSDKEASGSTDTQYF.

This clone was observed a single time. CDR3 in DNA: TGTGCCAGCAGCTTAGTCCAGGGGGCTGATCGAGAGCAGTTCTTC. Amino acids: CASSLVQGADREQFF. This sequence joins TRBV7-9 and TRBJ2-1, with 8 bases fitting TRBD1. The V and J ends lost 1 base and 10 bases, in that order; junction bases with no gene match: 9. The CDR3 extends over 15 amino acids. Germline V CDR1 and CDR2: SEHNR, FQNEAQ (reference sequence).

The chain employs TRBV6-1 and TRBJ1-4, with TRBD1 matching 7 bases. V was clipped by 3 bases and J by 8 bases; unmatched bases: 6. Per germline, CDR1 MNHNS and CDR2 SASEGT. The CDR3 runs to 14 residues. The CDR3 nucleotides are TGTGCCAGCAGTGATCAGTCAGGGGGGGAAAAACTGTTTTTT. Encoded protein: CASSDQSGGEKLFF.

The V gene is TRBV3-1 (or the pseudogene TRBV3-2), the J gene TRBJ2-5; D remains ambiguous. V was cut by 4 bases and J by 6 bases, with 12 bases left in between. This CDR3 is built from 13 residues. Germline V CDR1 and CDR2: LGHDT, YNNKEL (reference sequence). The CDR3 DNA sequence: TGTGCCAGCAGCCCGCAGGAAGGTCAGACCCAGTACTTC. Translation gives CASSPQEGQTQYF.

The genes are TRBV2 and TRBJ2-7; TRBD2 agrees at 10 bases. The CDR3 consists of 14 residues. V dropped 11 bases and J dropped 5; count of bases not matched to a gene: 12. CDR1 is SNHLY, CDR2 FYNNEI, per germline. CDR3 region: CARGGGTSVHEQYV. The DNA for the CDR3 is TGTGCCCGCGGGGGGGGGACTAGCGTCCACGAGCAGTACGTC.